Listed below are T cell receptor beta chains from one sample, sequenced in a study of cytomegalovirus exposure and HLA in healthy donors. This table comes from immunoSEQ multiplex PCR, and its TCRdb copy is limited to in-frame clones, with some not included. The sample includes roughly 170,000 clones, more than 65% of them seen just once. Source material: PBMCs. These receptors were obtained from a girl aged 2 to 9 in good health and CMV-seropositive. Both conserved end residues are part of each CDR3. D genes are given only for firm matches. Expanded clones get a size class; other rows say once, few or many, or leave the size out.

size | D | J | V | CDR3 | DNA
NA | NA | TRBJ1-4 | TRBV5-4 | CASSLRDKINEKLFF | TGTGCCAGCAGCCTCCGGGACAAGATTAATGAAAAACTGTTTTTT
NA | TRBD1 | TRBJ1-4 | TRBV6-1 | CASSQGQTNEKLFF | TGTGCCAGCAGCCAGGGACAGACTAATGAAAAACTGTTTTTT
NA | TRBD1 | TRBJ2-7 | TRBV6-5 | CASSSGTGVGKQYF | TGTGCCAGCAGTTCCGGGACAGGGGTCGGGAAGCAGTACTTC
few | NA | TRBJ2-3 | TRBV15 | CATSRGGSSDTQYF | TGTGCCACCAGCAGAGGAGGCTCCTCAGATACGCAGTATTTT
NA | NA | TRBJ1-2 | TRBV25-1 | CASSEWGLDKGHGYTF | TGTGCCAGCAGTGAATGGGGCCTCGACAAAGGCCATGGCTACACCTTC
NA | NA | TRBJ1-2 | TRBV6-5 | CASSAGVYGYTF | TGTGCCAGCAGTGCCGGGGTCTATGGCTACACCTTC
few | NA | TRBJ1-1 | TRBV5-1 | CASSLGRGNPEAFF | TGCGCCAGCAGCCTGGGCCGGGGGAATCCTGAAGCTTTCTTT
NA | NA | TRBJ1-1 | TRBV6-1 | CASRRENTEAFF | TGTGCCAGCAGACGGGAGAACACTGAAGCTTTCTTT
NA | NA | TRBJ2-1 | TRBV6-1 | CASSQVGGSYNEQFF | TGTGCCAGCAGTCAAGTTGGAGGCTCCTACAATGAGCAGTTCTTC
NA | TRBD1 | TRBJ1-1 | TRBV2 | CASSSDRASAAFF | TGTGCCAGCAGTTCGGACAGGGCGAGCGCGGCTTTCTTT
once | TRBD1 | TRBJ2-7 | TRBV7-9 | CASTPGGYEQYF | TGTGCCAGCACCCCAGGGGGCTACGAGCAGTACTTC
NA | TRBD1 | TRBJ1-2 | TRBV11-2 | CASSSLQDRFEDGYTF | TGTGCCAGCAGCTCGCTTCAGGACAGGTTTGAAGATGGCTACACCTTC
few | NA | TRBJ1-2 | TRBV9 | CASSVKGTNGYTF | TGTGCCAGCAGCGTAAAGGGGACAAACGGCTACACCTTC
NA | NA | TRBJ1-4 | TRBV6-1 | CASSEVGAVHEKLFF | TGTGCCAGCAGTGAAGTGGGCGCCGTCCATGAAAAACTGTTTTTT
NA | TRBD1 | TRBJ1-2 | TRBV19 | CASSMGQPRGYTF | TGTGCCAGTAGTATGGGACAGCCCCGTGGCTACACCTTC
NA | NA | TRBJ1-3 | TRBV11-2 | CASSWAQATIYF | TGTGCCAGCAGCTGGGCCCAAGCAACCATATATTTT
NA | NA | TRBJ1-1 | TRBV30 | CAWRGRSTEAFF | TGTGCCTGGAGGGGGAGGAGCACTGAAGCTTTCTTT
NA | TRBD1 | TRBJ2-7 | TRBV9 | CASSTGQGSYEQYF | TGTGCCAGCAGCACGGGACAGGGATCCTACGAGCAGTACTTC
few | TRBD2 | TRBJ2-7 | TRBV4-1 | CASSQDLGGGVSYEQYF | TGCGCCAGCAGCCAAGATCTGGGTGGGGGGGTCTCCTACGAGCAGTACTTC
NA | NA | TRBJ2-4 | TRBV30 | CAWSVTGTNKNIQYF | TGTGCCTGGAGTGTCACCGGAACTAACAAAAACATTCAGTACTTC
NA | TRBD1 | TRBJ2-4 | TRBV10-3 | CAIRMGTGGSAKNIQYF | TGTGCCATCAGAATGGGGACAGGTGGTTCGGCCAAAAACATTCAGTACTTC
NA | NA | TRBJ1-3 | TRBV29-1 | CSVVGGYSGNTIYF | TGCAGCGTTGTGGGGGGATACTCTGGAAACACCATATATTTT
once | NA | TRBJ1-4 | TRBV11-2 | CASSHPRGLEKLFF | TGTGCCAGCAGCCACCCTCGGGGATTAGAAAAACTGTTTTTT
few | TRBD1 | TRBJ2-2 | TRBV7-8 | CASSFPQDREAVTGELFF | TGTGCCAGCAGCTTCCCCCAGGACAGGGAGGCGGTAACCGGGGAGCTGTTTTTT
NA | NA | TRBJ2-3 | TRBV5-6 | CASSLFRGRGFTDTQYF | TGTGCCAGCAGCTTGTTCCGGGGGAGGGGGTTCACAGATACGCAGTATTTT
NA | NA | TRBJ2-7 | TRBV5-4 | CASSLYEAYEQYF | TGTGCCAGCAGCTTGTACGAGGCCTACGAGCAGTACTTC
NA | NA | TRBJ1-5 | TRBV6-6 | CASSYEGGRGNQPQHF | TGTGCCAGCAGTTACGAGGGAGGACGGGGCAATCAGCCCCAGCATTTT
NA | NA | TRBJ2-5 | TRBV2 | CASRTGGYQETQYF | TGTGCCAGTCGGACAGGAGGGTACCAAGAGACCCAGTACTTC
NA | TRBD1 | TRBJ2-6 | TRBV19 | CASSGLRDRRSGANVLTF | TGTGCCAGTAGCGGCCTAAGGGACAGAAGATCTGGGGCCAACGTCCTGACTTTC
NA | NA | TRBJ2-7 | TRBV18 | CASSPGSGNPYEQYF | TGTGCCAGCTCACCAGGATCGGGAAATCCCTACGAGCAGTACTTC
NA | TRBD2 | TRBJ2-3 | TRBV9 | CASSRWLAGGTWGTDTQYF | TGTGCCAGCAGTCGATGGCTAGCGGGGGGGACCTGGGGCACAGATACGCAGTATTTT
NA | NA | TRBJ2-7 | TRBV12-5 | CASGLVLRDISYEQYF | TGTGCTAGTGGTTTGGTTCTCAGGGACATCTCCTACGAGCAGTACTTC
NA | NA | TRBJ2-2 | TRBV7-9 | CASFGRDVLGELFF | TGTGCCAGCTTTGGGCGGGATGTCCTCGGGGAGCTGTTTTTT
NA | TRBD2 | TRBJ2-3 | TRBV11-3 | CASGRLAGFTDTQYF | TGTGCCAGCGGAAGACTAGCGGGGTTCACAGATACGCAGTATTTT
once | NA | TRBJ1-1 | TRBV14 | CASSRSLNTEAFF | TGTGCCAGCAGCCGGAGTTTGAACACTGAAGCTTTCTTT
few | TRBD2 | TRBJ2-1 | TRBV5-5 | CASSLAVVAGGKFF | TGTGCCAGCAGCTTGGCGGTTGTAGCGGGGGGCAAATTCTTC
NA | TRBD2 | TRBJ2-1 | TRBV5-1 | CASSWTTLAGTRNEQFF | TGCGCCAGCAGCTGGACGACCCTAGCGGGGACACGAAATGAGCAGTTCTTC
once | TRBD1 | TRBJ2-1 | TRBV2 | CASTEQGGTGFREQFF | TGTGCCAGCACCGAACAGGGGGGGACAGGGTTCAGAGAGCAGTTCTTC
NA | NA | TRBJ1-6 | TRBV30 | CAWSGGRGKGSPLHF | TGTGCCTGGAGTGGGGGAAGGGGGAAGGGTTCACCCCTCCACTTT
NA | TRBD1 | TRBJ2-1 | TRBV4-1 | CASSRGTGAYNEQFF | TGCGCCAGCAGCCGAGGGACAGGGGCTTACAATGAGCAGTTCTTC
NA | TRBD1 | TRBJ2-2 | TRBV29-1 | CSVEDWGTASGVMGTGELFF | TGCAGCGTTGAAGATTGGGGGACAGCCTCCGGGGTAATGGGCACCGGGGAGCTGTTTTTT
NA | NA | TRBJ1-3 | TRBV29-1 | CSVFLSGNTIYF | TGCAGCGTTTTCCTCTCTGGAAACACCATATATTTT